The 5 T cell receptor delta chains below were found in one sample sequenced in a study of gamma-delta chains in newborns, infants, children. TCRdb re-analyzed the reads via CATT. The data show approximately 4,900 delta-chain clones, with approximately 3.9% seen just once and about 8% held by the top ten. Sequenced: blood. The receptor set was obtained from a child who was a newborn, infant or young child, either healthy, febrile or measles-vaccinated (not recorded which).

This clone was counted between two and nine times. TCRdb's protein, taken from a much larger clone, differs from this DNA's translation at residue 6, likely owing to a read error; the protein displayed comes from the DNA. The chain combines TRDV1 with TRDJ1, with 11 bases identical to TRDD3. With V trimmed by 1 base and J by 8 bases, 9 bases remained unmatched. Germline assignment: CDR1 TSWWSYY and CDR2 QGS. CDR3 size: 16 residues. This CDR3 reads CALGEPSTGGYGKLIF. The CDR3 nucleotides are TGTGCTCTTGGGGAACCCAGTACTGGGGGATATGGAAAACTCATCTTT.

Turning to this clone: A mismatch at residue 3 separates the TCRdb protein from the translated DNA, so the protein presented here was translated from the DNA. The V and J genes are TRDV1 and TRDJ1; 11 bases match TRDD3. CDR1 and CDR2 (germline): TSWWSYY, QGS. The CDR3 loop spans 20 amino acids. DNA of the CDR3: TGTGCTCCTGGGGAAACGAAATACCCCCTTCCTATGGGGGATACGCGCGAACCCATCTTT. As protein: CAPGETKYPLPMGDTREPIF.

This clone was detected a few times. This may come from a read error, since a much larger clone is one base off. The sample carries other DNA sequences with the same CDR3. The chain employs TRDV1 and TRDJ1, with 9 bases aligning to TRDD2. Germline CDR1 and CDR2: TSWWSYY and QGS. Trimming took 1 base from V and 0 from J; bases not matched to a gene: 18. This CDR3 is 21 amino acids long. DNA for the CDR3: TGTGCTCTTGGGGAACCCCCTTCCTACTTGTATTACGGACTGTACACCGATAAACTCATCTTT. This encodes CALGEPPSYLYYGLYTDKLIF.

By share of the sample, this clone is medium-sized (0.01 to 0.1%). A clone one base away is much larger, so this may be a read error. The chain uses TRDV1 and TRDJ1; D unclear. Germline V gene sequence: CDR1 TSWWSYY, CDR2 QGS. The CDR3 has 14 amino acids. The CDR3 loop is CALGDILFTDKPIF. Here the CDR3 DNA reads TGTGCTCTTGGGGACATCCTCTTCACCGATAAACCCATCTTT.

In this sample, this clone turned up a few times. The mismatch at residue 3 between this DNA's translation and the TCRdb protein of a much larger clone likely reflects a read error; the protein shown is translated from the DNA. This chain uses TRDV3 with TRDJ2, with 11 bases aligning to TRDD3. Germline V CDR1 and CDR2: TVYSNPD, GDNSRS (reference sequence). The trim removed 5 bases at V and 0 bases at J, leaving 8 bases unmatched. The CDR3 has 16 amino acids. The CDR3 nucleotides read TGTGCCCCCCGTGGTGGGGGATACGCTTTGACAGCACAACTCTTCTTT. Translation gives CAPRGGGYALTAQLFF.